This section outlines one T cell receptor beta chain sequence together with its context. The sample is drawn from a study of TIL therapy for anti-PD-1-resistant metastatic lung cancer. Time point of the sample: pre-treatment sample, taken before nivolumab and TIL therapy. Pleural nodules or supraclavicular lymph nodes made up most of the excised metastases sampled. Germline CDR1 MNHEY, CDR2 SMNVEV (reference sequence). V was trimmed by 5 bases and J by 7 bases, leaving 6 bases between them. CDR3 size: 11 residues. The immunoSEQ assay was v3. The method was immunoSEQ multiplex PCR; TCRdb's version includes in-frame clones alone and lacks a portion of them. The data show tens of thousands of clones, 71% seen once.

V and J are TRBV27 and TRBJ2-1; possibly TRBD2 for D (5 bases). The TCR comes from a person aged 25-80 years with non-small cell lung cancer. Specimen: tumor tissue, collected at baseline. DNA for the CDR3: TGTGCCAGCAGTCCGGGGAATGAGCAGTTCTTC. It yields the protein CASSPGNEQFF.